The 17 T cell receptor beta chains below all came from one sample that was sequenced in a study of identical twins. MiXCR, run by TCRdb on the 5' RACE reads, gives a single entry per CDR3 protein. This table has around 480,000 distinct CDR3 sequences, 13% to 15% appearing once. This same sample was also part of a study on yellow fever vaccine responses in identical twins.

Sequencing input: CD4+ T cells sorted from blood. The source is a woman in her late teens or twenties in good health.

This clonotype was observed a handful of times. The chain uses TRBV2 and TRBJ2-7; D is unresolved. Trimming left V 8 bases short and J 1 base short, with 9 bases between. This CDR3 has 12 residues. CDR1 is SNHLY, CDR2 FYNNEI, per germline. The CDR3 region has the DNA TGTGCCAGCCAGACCCCGTCCTACGAGCAGTACTTC. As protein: CASQTPSYEQYF. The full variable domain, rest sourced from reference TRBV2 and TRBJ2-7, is EPEVTQTPSHQVTQMGQEVILRCVPISNHLYFYWYRQILGQKVEFLVSFYNNEISEKSEIFDDQFSVERPDGSNFTLKIRSTKLEDSAMYFCASQTPSYEQYFGPGTRLTVT.

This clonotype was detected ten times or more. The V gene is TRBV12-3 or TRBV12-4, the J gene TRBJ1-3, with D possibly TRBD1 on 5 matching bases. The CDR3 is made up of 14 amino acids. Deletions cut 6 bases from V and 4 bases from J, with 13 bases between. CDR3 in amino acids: CASSPKTAGNTIYF. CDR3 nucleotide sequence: TGTGCCAGCAGCCCTAAGACAGCCGGAAACACCATATATTTT.

The CDR3 sequence: CASSVEGAGANVLTF. The CDR3 nucleotides read TGTGCCAGCAGCGTTGAGGGGGCTGGGGCCAACGTCCTGACTTTC. The chain uses TRBV9 and TRBJ2-6; D may be TRBD1 (6 bases). Trimming shortened V by 2 bases and J by 2 bases, and 8 bases separated the two germline ends. CDR1 SGDLS and CDR2 YYNGEE come from the germline V gene. The CDR3 contains 15 residues.

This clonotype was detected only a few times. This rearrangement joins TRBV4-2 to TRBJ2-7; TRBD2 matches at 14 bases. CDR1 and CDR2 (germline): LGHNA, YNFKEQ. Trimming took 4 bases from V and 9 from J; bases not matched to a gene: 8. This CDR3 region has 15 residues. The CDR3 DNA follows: TGTGCCAGCAGCCGACCGGGACTAGCGGGAGCAGGGCAGTACTTC. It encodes CASSRPGLAGAGQYF.

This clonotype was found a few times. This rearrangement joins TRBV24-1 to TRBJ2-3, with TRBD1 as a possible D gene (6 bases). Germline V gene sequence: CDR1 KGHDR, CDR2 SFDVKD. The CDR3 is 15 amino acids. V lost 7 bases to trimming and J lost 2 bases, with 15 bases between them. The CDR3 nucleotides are TGTGCCACCAGCGGCAGAGGACAGCACACAGATACGCAGTATTTT. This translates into CATSGRGQHTDTQYF.

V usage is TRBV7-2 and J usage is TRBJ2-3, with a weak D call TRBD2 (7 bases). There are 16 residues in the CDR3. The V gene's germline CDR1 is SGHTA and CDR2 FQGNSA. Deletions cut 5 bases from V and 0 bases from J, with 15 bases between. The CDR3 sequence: CASSTLGGGSTDTQYF. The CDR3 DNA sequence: TGTGCCAGCAGCACTTTAGGGGGGGGGAGCACAGATACGCAGTATTTT.

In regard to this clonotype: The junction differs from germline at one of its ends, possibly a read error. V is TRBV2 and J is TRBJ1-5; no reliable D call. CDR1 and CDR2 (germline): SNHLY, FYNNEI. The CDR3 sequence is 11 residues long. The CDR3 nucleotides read TGTGCCAGCAGGGAAGGTCAGCCCCAGCATTTT. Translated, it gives CASREGQPQHF. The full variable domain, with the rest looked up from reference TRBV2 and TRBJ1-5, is EPEVTQTPSHQVTQMGQEVILRCVPISNHLYFYWYRQILGQKVEFLVSFYNNEISEKSEIFDDQFSVERPDGSNFTLKIRSTKLEDSAMYFCASREGQPQHFGDGTRLSIL.

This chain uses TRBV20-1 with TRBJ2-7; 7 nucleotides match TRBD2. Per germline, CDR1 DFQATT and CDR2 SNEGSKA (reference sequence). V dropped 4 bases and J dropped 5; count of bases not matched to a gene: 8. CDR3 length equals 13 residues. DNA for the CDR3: TGCAGTGCTACAGAATTGGGGGGGGACGAGCAGTACTTC. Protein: CSATELGGDEQYF.

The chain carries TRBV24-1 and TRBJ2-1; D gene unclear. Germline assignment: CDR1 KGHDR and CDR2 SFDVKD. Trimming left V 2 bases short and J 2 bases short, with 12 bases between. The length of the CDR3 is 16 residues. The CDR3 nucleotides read TGTGCCACCAGTGATTCATCTGCTGCCGCCTACAATGAGCAGTTCTTC. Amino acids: CATSDSSAAAYNEQFF.

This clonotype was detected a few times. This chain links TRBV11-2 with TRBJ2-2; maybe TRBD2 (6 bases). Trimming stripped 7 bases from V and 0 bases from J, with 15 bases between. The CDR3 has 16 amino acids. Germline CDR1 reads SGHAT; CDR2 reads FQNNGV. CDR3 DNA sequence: TGTGCCAGCACGGGGGTGGATGGGGCGAACACCGGGGAGCTGTTTTTT. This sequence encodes CASTGVDGANTGELFF.

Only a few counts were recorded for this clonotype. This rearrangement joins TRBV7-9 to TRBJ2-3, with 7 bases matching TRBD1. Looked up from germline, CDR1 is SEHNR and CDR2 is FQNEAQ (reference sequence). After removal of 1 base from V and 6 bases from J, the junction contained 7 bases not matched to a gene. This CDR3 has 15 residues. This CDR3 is CASSLGDRVSDTQYF. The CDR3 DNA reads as TGTGCCAGCAGCTTAGGCGACAGGGTCTCGGATACGCAGTATTTT.

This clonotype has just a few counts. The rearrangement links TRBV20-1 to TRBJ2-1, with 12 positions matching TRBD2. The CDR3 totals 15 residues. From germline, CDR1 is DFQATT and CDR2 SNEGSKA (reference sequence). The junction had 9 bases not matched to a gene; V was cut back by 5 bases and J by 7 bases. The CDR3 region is CSAPRTSGMMNEQFF. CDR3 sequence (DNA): TGCAGTGCTCCACGGACTAGCGGGATGATGAATGAGCAGTTCTTC.

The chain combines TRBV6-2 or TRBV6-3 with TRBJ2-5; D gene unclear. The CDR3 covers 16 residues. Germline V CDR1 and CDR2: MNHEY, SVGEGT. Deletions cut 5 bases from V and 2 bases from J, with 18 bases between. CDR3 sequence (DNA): TGTGCCAGCAGTAAAGGTCCCAGCCCGCAACAAGAGACCCAGTACTTC. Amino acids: CASSKGPSPQQETQYF.

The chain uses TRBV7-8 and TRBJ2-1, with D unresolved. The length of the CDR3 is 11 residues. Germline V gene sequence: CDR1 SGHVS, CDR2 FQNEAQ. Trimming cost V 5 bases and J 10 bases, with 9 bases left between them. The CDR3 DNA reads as TGTGCCAGCAGCACAGCGCTAGAGCAGTTCTTC. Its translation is CASSTALEQFF.

CDR3 amino acids: CASSLAVPGPNTEAFF. CDR3 DNA: TGTGCCAGCAGCTTGGCCGTTCCGGGACCGAACACTGAAGCTTTCTTT. The chain recombines TRBV5-5 with TRBJ1-1; D might be TRBD1 (5 bases). CDR3 length: 16 residues. V was shortened by 0 bases and J by 1 base, with 13 bases between the two germline ends. Germline V gene lookup returns CDR1 SGHKS and CDR2 YYEKEE (reference sequence). Looking up the rest from reference TRBV5-5 and TRBJ1-1 gives the full variable domain: DAGVTQSPTHLIKTRGQQVTLRCSPISGHKSVSWYQQVLGQGPQFIFQYYEKEERGRGNFPDRFSARQFPNYSSELNVNALLLGDSALYLCASSLAVPGPNTEAFFGQGTRLTVV.

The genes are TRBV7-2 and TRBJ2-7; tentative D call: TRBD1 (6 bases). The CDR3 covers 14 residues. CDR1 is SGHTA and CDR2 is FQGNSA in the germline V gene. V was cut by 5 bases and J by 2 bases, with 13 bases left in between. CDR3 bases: TGTGCCAGCAGCCGGGAAACAGGGACCTACGAGCAGTACTTC. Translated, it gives CASSRETGTYEQYF.

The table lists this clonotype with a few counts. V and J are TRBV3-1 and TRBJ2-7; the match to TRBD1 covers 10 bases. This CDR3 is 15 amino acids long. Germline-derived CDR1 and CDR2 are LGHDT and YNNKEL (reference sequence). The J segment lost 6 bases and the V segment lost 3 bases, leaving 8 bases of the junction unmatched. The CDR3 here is CASSHNDRGRSEQYF. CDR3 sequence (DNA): TGTGCCAGCAGCCATAACGACAGGGGGCGGAGCGAGCAGTACTTC.